This record concerns one T cell receptor (beta chain) sequence. Clones were read by immunoSEQ multiplex PCR, and TCRdb kept only the in-frame ones, dropping some. The table includes approximately 30,000 clones, 91% detected once. This record belongs to a study of T cell changes during pregnancy in multiple sclerosis. J gave up 0 bases and V 2 bases, and 4 bases lay outside the gene matches. The CDR3 spans 15 residues. Per germline, CDR1 SGDLS and CDR2 YYNGEE. The source was CD8+ T cells from peripheral blood mononuclear cells, collected in the second trimester of pregnancy. V gene TRBV9 combines with J gene TRBJ2-7; 8 bases are a match to TRBD1. This receptor was identified in a female donor in good health, enrolled as a control in a pregnancy study. In nucleotides, the CDR3 is TGTGCCAGCAGCGTCGGGACAGGCGACTCCTACGAGCAGTACTTC. It codes for CASSVGTGDSYEQYF.